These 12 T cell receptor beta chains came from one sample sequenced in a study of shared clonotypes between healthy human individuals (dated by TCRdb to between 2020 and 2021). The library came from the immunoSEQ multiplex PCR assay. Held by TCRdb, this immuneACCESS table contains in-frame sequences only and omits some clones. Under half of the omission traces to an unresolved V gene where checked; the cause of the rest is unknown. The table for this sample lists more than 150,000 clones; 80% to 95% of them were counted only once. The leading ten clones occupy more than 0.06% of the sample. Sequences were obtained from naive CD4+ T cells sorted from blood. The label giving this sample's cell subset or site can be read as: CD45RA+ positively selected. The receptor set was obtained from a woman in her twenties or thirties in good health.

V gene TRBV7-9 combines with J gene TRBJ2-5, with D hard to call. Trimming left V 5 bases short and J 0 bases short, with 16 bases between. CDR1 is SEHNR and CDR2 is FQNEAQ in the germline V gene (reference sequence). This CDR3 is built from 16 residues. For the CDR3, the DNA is TGTGCCAGCAGCCCCCCCCGTGCTAGAAACCAAGAGACCCAGTACTTC. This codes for CASSPPRARNQETQYF.

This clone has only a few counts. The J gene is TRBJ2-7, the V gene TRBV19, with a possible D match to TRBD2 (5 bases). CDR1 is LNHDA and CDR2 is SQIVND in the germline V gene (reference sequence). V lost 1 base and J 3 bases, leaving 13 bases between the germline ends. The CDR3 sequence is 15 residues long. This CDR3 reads CASSIVRGGSYEQYF. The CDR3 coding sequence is TGTGCCAGTAGTATAGTCCGGGGTGGGAGCTACGAGCAGTACTTC.

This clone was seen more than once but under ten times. CDR3 DNA: TGCGCCAGGAAGGACGGAGGCTACGAGCAGTACTTC. Its translation is CARKDGGYEQYF. The chain employs TRBV4-1 and TRBJ2-7; maybe TRBD2 (5 bases). In germline, CDR1 is MGHRA, CDR2 YSYEKL. The CDR3 covers 12 residues. Trimming took 9 bases from V and 3 from J, leaving 12 bases between them.

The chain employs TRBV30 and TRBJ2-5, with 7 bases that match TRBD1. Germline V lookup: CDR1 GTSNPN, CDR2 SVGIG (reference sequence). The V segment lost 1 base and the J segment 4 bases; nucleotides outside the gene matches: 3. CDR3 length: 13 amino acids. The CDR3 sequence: CAWSASGGETQYF. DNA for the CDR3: TGTGCCTGGAGTGCCTCAGGGGGAGAGACCCAGTACTTC.

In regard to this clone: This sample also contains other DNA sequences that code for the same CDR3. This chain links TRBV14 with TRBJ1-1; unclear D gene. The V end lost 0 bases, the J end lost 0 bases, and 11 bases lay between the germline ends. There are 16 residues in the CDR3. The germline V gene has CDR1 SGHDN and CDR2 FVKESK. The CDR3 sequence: CASSQDLGRMNTEAFF. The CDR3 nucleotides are TGTGCCAGCAGCCAAGATCTTGGGAGAATGAACACTGAAGCTTTCTTT.

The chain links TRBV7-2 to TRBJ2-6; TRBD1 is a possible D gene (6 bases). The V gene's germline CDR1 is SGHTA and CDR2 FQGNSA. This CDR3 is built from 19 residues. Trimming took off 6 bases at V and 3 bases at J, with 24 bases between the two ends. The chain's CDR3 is CASRDPGTTGNYGANVLTF. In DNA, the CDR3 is TGTGCCAGCAGAGACCCAGGGACAACAGGGAACTATGGGGCCAACGTCCTGACTTTC. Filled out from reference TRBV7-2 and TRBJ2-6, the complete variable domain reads GAGVSQSPSNKVTEKGKDVELRCDPISGHTALYWYRQSLGQGLEFLIYFQGNSAPDKSGLPSDRFSAERTGGSVSTLTIQRTQQEDSAVYLCASRDPGTTGNYGANVLTFGAGSRLTVL.

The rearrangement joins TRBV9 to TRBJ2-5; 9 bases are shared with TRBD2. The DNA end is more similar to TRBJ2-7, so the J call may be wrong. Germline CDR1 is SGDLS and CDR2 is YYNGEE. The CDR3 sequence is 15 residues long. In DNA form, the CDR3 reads TGTGCCAGCAGCGACCCCCATAGCGGGAGCTACGAGCAGTACTTC. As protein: CASSDPHSGSYEQYF.

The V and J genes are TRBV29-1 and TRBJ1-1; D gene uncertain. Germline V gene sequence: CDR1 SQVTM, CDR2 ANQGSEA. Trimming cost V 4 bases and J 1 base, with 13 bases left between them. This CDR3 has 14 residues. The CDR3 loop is CSVVVRSSNTEAFF. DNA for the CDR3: TGCAGCGTTGTGGTGAGGAGTTCGAACACTGAAGCTTTCTTT.

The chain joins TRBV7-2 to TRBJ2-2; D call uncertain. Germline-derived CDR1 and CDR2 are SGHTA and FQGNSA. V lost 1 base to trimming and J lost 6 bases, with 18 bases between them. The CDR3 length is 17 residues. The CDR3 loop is CASSLDPLPGYPGELFF. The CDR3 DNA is TGTGCCAGCAGCTTAGACCCCCTTCCGGGCTACCCCGGGGAGCTGTTTTTT.

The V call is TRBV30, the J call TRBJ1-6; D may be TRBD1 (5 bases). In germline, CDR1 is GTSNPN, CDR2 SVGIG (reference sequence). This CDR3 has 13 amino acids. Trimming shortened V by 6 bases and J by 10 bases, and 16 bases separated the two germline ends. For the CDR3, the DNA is TGTGCCTGTACCCCCGGGGGAGAATCACCCCTCCACTTT. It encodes CACTPGGESPLHF.

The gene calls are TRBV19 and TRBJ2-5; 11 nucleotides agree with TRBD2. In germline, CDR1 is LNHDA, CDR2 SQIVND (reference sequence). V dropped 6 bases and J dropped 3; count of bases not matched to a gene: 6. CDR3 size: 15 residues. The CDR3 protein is CASSDTGLAEETQYF. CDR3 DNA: TGTGCCAGTAGCGATACGGGACTAGCGGAAGAGACCCAGTACTTC.

The CDR3 DNA sequence: TGTGCCACCGGACAGGGGGGGTATGGCTACACCTTC. It encodes CATGQGGYGYTF. V gene TRBV19 combines with J gene TRBJ1-2, with 10 bases identical to TRBD1. Germline CDR1 and CDR2: LNHDA and SQIVND (reference sequence). This CDR3 has 12 residues. V was clipped by 10 bases and J by 5 bases; unmatched bases: 4.